Reported below is one T cell receptor beta chain. This clone occurred a few times. Its antigen target is currently unknown. No much larger clonotype is one base removed from it; base qualities were not supplied. Library generation was performed with the immunoSEQ multiplex PCR assay. For the multiplex PCR, a mixture combining 60 forward primers for TCR Vbeta segments and 13 reverse primers for TCR Jbeta segments was used. Amplification of the CDR3 region of rearranged TCR beta genes was performed with a multiplex PCR assay on genomic DNA. The amplified TCR beta libraries were sequenced on the Illumina HiSeq System as 87-base-pair reads. Concerning the study's data processing: In a later analysis, 80 million or so unique TCR beta chains were counted across the 650 to 700 repertoires, and approximately 11 million of these chains were shared by at least two donors. Raw reads were error-corrected and collapsed into unique sequences by a nearest-neighbor algorithm in which closely related sequences were merged to remove PCR and sequencing errors. V, D and J gene segments were assigned by aligning CDR3 sequences to IMGT reference sequences. For a sequence to be retained, a match of at least six nucleotides was required to both a V gene segment and a J gene segment. A rearrangement counted as productive if the CDR3 had no stop codons and remained in frame with V and J, and every other rearrangement counted as non-productive. CDR3 was defined by IMGT convention, running from the second conserved V-encoded cysteine to the conserved J-encoded phenylalanine. Sequences without an unambiguous match to a single V gene segment were excluded from the earlier analysis of several hundred of the donors. In an earlier analysis of approximately 610 of the donors, V segments were called functional above 56.7% productive rearrangements and were called segregating when the between-donor standard deviation exceeded 5%. A statistical classification framework was built for diagnosing cytomegalovirus status from the catalog of TCR beta chain sequences. A later analysis assigned V and J genes by comparing TCR nucleotide sequences with IMGT/GENE-DB human TR gene sequences. A later analysis assigned CDR3 sequences and most-parsimonious VDJ recombination scenarios with the TCRdist pipeline. A later analysis defined each TCR beta chain by its CDR3 amino acid sequence plus V-gene family, and excluded reads lacking a unique V-gene family. In a later analysis, a few hundred highly shared, low-generation-probability nucleotide sequences were removed to address suspected cross-contamination and a sequencing artifact. A later analysis calculated a clonal expansion index for each public chain from normalized within-repertoire ranks of inferred template counts. Generation probabilities in a later analysis came from a VDJ recombination model fitted to out-of-frame rearrangements, and those results were checked against IGoR. In a later analysis, TCR-TCR, TCR-HLA and TCR-CMV co-occurrence was scored with hypergeometric tests, and a repertoire-size bias correction was applied to TCR pairs. In a later analysis, false discovery rates were estimated by permuting HLA or CMV assignments 20 times. In a later analysis, co-occurring TCRs were grouped using DBSCAN, and TCRdist sequence similarity was added for clustering within HLA-allele-positive subsets. Repertoires with fewer than 30,000 or more than 120,000 public chains were left out of co-occurrence clustering, as were a few repertoires with anomalous nucleotide sharing. TCRdb retrieved this table from immuneACCESS and kept in-frame rearrangements only. Not all clones are present; in checked studies, unresolved V genes account for under half, and no reason is known for the remainder. The DNA gave D and trimming, while V, J and clone size come from that table. This sample holds over 150,000 clones; about 65% were observed only once. Approximately 2.5% of the sample is in the top ten clones.

This sample is part of a study of cytomegalovirus exposure and HLA in healthy donors listed by TCRdb under 2017. A note on the overall study: In an earlier analysis of about 560 of the donors, 276 Gb of sequence data and roughly 100 million unique TCR beta sequences from roughly 180 million T cells were reported. In a later analysis, previously published TCR beta repertoires from 666 donors were re-analyzed and high-resolution HLA genotyping was added so that TCR occurrence patterns could be studied. To decide whether each TCR beta V gene segment behaved as functional or pseudogenic, an earlier analysis of fewer than 750 of the donors relied on high-throughput TCR beta sequencing. Donor age, sex, ethnicity and CMV serostatus were compiled together with the repertoire data. Rather than using new phenotypic data, the later analysis identified candidate immune exposures from TCR beta sequences and from how often those sequences occurred across donors. A later genetic analysis used genome-wide SNP genotypes for about 60% of the 666 donors, treating that subset as a discovery cohort. HLA typing covered class I and class II loci at four-digit resolution. Approximately 300 gigabases of sequencing data and 75 million to 85 million unique TCR sequences made up an early release that covered some 640 HLA-typed donors. To predict cytomegalovirus infection status, the study brought together high-throughput TCR immunosequencing, statistical association of individual TCRs with disease status, and machine learning. Every discovery cohort repertoire had been produced on one sequencing platform. The study aimed to test whether cataloging public T cell receptors could reveal signatures of past pathogen exposure. The number of typed donors differed by locus: 629-630 for A, B, C, DRB1 and DQB1; approximately 540 for DQA1; around 580 for DPA1; and 450 to 480 for DPB1. Roughly 5 DR-DQ haplotypes were handled as single units for association and clustering because linkage in the cohort was strong. Of the roughly 390 genotyped donors, approximately 83% fell in the genetic ancestry cluster associated with self-reported Caucasian donors. The T cell repertoires of 700 or so subjects were profiled by immunosequencing and related to cytomegalovirus serostatus. On average, over 200,000 unique TCR beta nucleotide sequences were sequenced per donor among 300 to 500 genotyped donors of the cohort, with roughly 18% of those sequences being non-productive. Along with the roughly 610-subject first cohort, a separate validation cohort of over a hundred different subjects was used. The full study reports these points: The 87-base-pair reads could not distinguish some IMGT-functional V segments, including TRBV6-2 and TRBV6-3, so those segments were excluded. At a false discovery rate of 0.05, a later analysis linked some 18,000 TCR beta sequences to specific HLA alleles. Three of the identified cytomegalovirus-associated TCR beta chains were confirmed in vitro to be specific for cytomegalovirus antigens. A total of fewer than 200 TCR beta chains were listed by the study as associated with cytomegalovirus. Across donors, most TCR sequences were observed very rarely, whereas some public TCRs were present in many individuals. The classifier was reported to diagnose cytomegalovirus status with high specificity and sensitivity in both the original and validation cohorts. Linkage disequilibrium might explain the correlated functional status among segregating V segments, but an unknown experimental factor could not be excluded. A group of highly shared sequence variants was considered likely to be a technical artifact of the sequencing pipeline. V-gene and J-gene trimming of TCR beta chains was associated with a missense DCLRE1C variant in a later genetic analysis, and the association was replicated in an independent cohort. An earlier analysis of several hundred of the donors showed that most TCR beta V segments appeared in productive rearrangements either about 87% or about 30% of the time, which broadly matched IMGT annotations. In a later genetic analysis, fewer N-insertions in productive TCRs were reported among donors in an Asian-associated ancestry cluster than the roughly 640-donor mean. In a later analysis, several top co-occurrence clusters were reported to appear linked to parvovirus B19, influenza, CMV and Epstein-Barr virus. Because counts were too low, fewer than 20 rarely observed V segments, including chromosome 9 orphons, were excluded from the earlier analysis of under 650 of the donors. Compared with equally common non-associated chains, HLA-associated TCR beta chains in a later analysis were more clonally expanded and had lower generation probabilities. In this cohort, only TCR beta chains were sequenced, and detectable features were limited by the absence of alpha or paired-chain data. According to a later analysis, TCR association rates differed among HLA loci, with DRB1 alleles showing the most associated TCRs and HLA-C alleles showing the fewest. Assigning TCR associations to individual alleles was difficult when HLA alleles, especially DR and DQ, strongly co-occurred. CMV serostatus was the only immune exposure information available for the cohort. The presence/absence analyses assumed that sequencing depth was roughly uniform across donors, and that assumption may not be true. In a later analysis, most CMV-associated TCR beta chains were found to appear HLA-restricted, with HLA associations seemingly driven largely by CMV exposure. The authors suggested that the approach could potentially be generalized to other disease states and immunological phenotypes. HLA typing was unavailable for some donors at each locus, so association tests used only the typed subset. A further reported finding was that TCR beta sequences accurately predicted the HLA-A and HLA-B alleles for most subjects in the first cohort.

V and J are trimmed by 4 bases and 3 bases, and the gene matches miss 7 bases of the junction. From cysteine to phenylalanine, the CDR3 is 16 amino acids long. Only the CDR3 part of the read is kept: 48 bases, read in frame from the first base. For CDR1 and CDR2, the germline V gene lists SGHRS and YFSETQ. The cohort was made up of 500 to 800 healthy bone marrow donors. Cohort members were all nominally healthy when sampled, although unrecorded immune exposures were likely present. The donor tested CMV seronegative, placing the donor among the roughly 350 seronegative members of the cohort. Every donor gave a peripheral blood sample, and the peripheral blood mononuclear cells from that sample were used for TCR beta sequencing. The Qiagen DNeasy Blood Extraction Kit was used to extract genomic DNA from the blood cell samples.

The receptor's source is a woman aged 25 to 39 in good health and CMV-seronegative. The chain uses TRBV5-1 and TRBJ1-4; 9 central bases correspond to TRBD1. The sample was PBMCs. The CDR3 here reads CASSRTGATSNEKLFF. The DNA sequence is TGCGCCAGCAGCAGGACAGGGGCGACCTCTAATGAAAAACTGTTTTTT.